The T cell receptor (beta chain) described here comes from a study of blood T cell repertoires in COVID-19. As for the study in general: Some COVID-19 samples were acute and others convalescent; all came from the United States, Italy and Spain. PBMCs, B-cell-depleted T cells, or T cells provided the cDNA or gDNA that made up the material.

In this sample, this clone turned up a few times. Measured with immunoSEQ multiplex PCR; TCRdb has only the in-frame clones, and not every one. The sample yields 110,000 to 150,000 clones, 75% to 90% seen once. CDR1 and CDR2 from the germline V gene are SGHNT and YYREEE (reference sequence). The CDR3 sequence is 15 residues long. V dropped 5 bases and J dropped 1 base, with 15 bases sitting between them. Which cohort a participant joined came from the clinical history participants gave. Donors in Cohort 3 counted as recovered after two negative PCRs, clearance, or symptom resolution. Sequencing was carried out using PBMCs or T cells enriched from blood (not recorded which). The rearrangement uses TRBV5-4 and TRBJ2-5, with TRBD2 as a possible D gene (5 bases). The receptor comes from a man between 45 and 60 years old who had recovered from COVID-19. Here the CDR3 DNA reads TGTGCCAGCAGTTATGGTGTCCGGGGCCAAGAGACCCAGTACTTC. Its translation: CASSYGVRGQETQYF. The full variable domain, rest sourced from reference TRBV5-4 and TRBJ2-5, is ETGVTQSPTHLIKTRGQQVTLRCSSQSGHNTVSWYQQALGQGPQFIFQYYREEENGRGNFPPRFSGLQFPNYSSELNVNALELDDSALYLCASSYGVRGQETQYFGPGTRLLVL.